This entry features one T cell receptor beta chain sequence. The antigen is unknown. The source of the sample is a study of cytomegalovirus exposure and HLA in healthy donors. Study-level points and caveats: First-cohort TCR clusters were later found to tend to co-occur in the 120 or so validation repertoires. A few chains tied to CMV proved CMV antigen-specific in vitro.

The CDR3 spans 18 residues. V shed 1 base and J 0 bases; nucleotides not matched to a gene: 3. Germline CDR1 and CDR2: MGHDK and SYGVNS. Profiling relied on immunoSEQ multiplex PCR, and the TCRdb table lists in-frame clones only, not all of them. The sample includes some 310,000 clones, roughly 90% of them seen just once. This TCR derives from a man aged 25-45 years in good health and CMV-seronegative. This chain connects TRBV25-1 to TRBJ2-1; TRBD2 matches 13 bases. Sequencing input: PBMCs. The CDR3 is CASSESTSGRSSYNEQFF. DNA for the CDR3: TGTGCCAGCAGTGAATCGACTAGCGGGAGGAGCTCCTACAATGAGCAGTTCTTC.